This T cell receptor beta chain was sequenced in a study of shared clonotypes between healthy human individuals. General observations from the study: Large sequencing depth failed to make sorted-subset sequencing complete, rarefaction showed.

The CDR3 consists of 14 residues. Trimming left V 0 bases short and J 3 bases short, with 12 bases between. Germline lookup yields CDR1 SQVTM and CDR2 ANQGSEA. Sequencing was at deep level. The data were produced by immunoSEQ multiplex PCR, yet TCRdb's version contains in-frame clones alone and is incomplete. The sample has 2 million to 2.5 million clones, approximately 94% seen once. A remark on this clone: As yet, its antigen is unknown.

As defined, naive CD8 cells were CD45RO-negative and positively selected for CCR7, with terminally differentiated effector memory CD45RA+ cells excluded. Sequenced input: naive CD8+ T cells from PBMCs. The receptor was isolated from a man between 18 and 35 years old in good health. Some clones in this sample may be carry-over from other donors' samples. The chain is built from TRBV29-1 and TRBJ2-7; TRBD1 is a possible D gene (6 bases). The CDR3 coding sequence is TGCAGCGTTGAAGAAGGGGTCAGGGGCTACGAGCAGTACTTC. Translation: CSVEEGVRGYEQYF.